This TCR beta chain was sequenced in a study of cytotoxic CD8 clonotypes in ibrutinib-treated CLL. The data were produced by immunoSEQ multiplex PCR, yet TCRdb's version contains in-frame clones alone and is incomplete. The sample lists 35,000 to 55,000 clones; around 70% were seen once. CDR3 size: 11 residues. V shed 2 bases and J shed 8 bases, with 4 bases lying between them. CDR1 is LNHDA, CDR2 SQIVND, per germline (reference sequence). The source material was PBMCs, sampled after 12 months of ibrutinib treatment. The origin of this receptor is a human donor with chronic lymphocytic leukemia. The V call is TRBV19, the J call TRBJ2-1; D not resolved. Here the CDR3 reads CASSILHEQFF. DNA for the CDR3: TGTGCCAGTAGTATACTCCATGAGCAGTTCTTC.